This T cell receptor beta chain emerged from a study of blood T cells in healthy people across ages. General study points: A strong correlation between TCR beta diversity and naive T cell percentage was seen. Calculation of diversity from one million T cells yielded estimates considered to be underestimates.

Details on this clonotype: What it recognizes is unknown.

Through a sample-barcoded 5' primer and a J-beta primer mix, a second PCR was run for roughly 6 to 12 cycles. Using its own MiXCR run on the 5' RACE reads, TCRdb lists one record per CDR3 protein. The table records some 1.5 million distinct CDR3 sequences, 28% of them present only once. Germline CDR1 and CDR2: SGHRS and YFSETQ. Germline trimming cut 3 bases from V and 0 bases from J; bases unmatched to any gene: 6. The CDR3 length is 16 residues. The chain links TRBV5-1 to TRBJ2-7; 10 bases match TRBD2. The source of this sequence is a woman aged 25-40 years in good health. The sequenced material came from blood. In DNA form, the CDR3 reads TGCGCCAGCAGCTGGAGTGTAGCGGGGGGCTCCTACGAGCAGTACTTC. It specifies CASSWSVAGGSYEQYF.